These 7 T cell receptor beta chains were sequenced from one sample in a study of technical replicates of blood from a handful of donors listed by TCRdb under 2017. The library was prepared using the immunoSEQ multiplex PCR assay. TCRdb stores this immuneACCESS table with in-frame sequences only. Part of the clones is absent; in the studies checked, under half of the shortfall reflects unresolved V genes, and no reason is known for the rest. This sample gives over 55,000 clones in total; around 97% of them show up just once. 0.22% of the sample lies in the top ten. The sequenced material came from T cells isolated from PBMCs. Receptors were obtained from a human donor in good health.

This chain uses TRBV7-9 with TRBJ2-7; TRBD1 matches at 8 bases. Germline loops: CDR1 SEHNR, CDR2 FQNEAQ (reference sequence). The CDR3 loop spans 15 amino acids. V was clipped by 5 bases and J by 4 bases; unmatched bases: 10. The CDR3 DNA sequence: TGTGCCAGCAGCAAACGGACAGGGAAGTCTTACGAGCAGTACTTC. Amino acids: CASSKRTGKSYEQYF.

The J gene is TRBJ1-5, the V gene TRBV2, with TRBD1 matching 8 bases. Germline CDR1 and CDR2: SNHLY and FYNNEI. This CDR3 is built from 15 residues. Trimming took 0 bases from V and 9 from J; bases not matched to a gene: 7. As DNA, the CDR3 is TGTGCCAGCAGTGAAGCGCGGGCAGGGGGCGGGCCCCAGCATTTT. This codes for CASSEARAGGGPQHF.

Only one count was recorded for this clone. CDR3 nucleotide sequence: TGTGCCAGCAGCTTGAAGGGGGCTATGACCTACAATGAGCAGTTCTTC. It specifies CASSLKGAMTYNEQFF. The gene calls are TRBV7-9 and TRBJ2-1; TRBD1 matches 7 bases. The CDR3 runs 16 residues. CDR1 and CDR2 from the germline V gene are SEHNR and FQNEAQ (reference sequence). The V gene end was trimmed by 3 bases and the J gene end by 2 bases; junction bases not matched to a gene: 7.

Points on this clone: A junction boundary mismatches the germline segment, possibly from a read error. The chain carries TRBV7-7 and TRBJ1-6; 9 positions match TRBD1. CDR1 is SSHAT and CDR2 is FNYEAQ in the germline V gene (reference sequence). This CDR3 is built from 19 residues. The CDR3 DNA sequence: TGTGCTAGCAGCTCACGACAGGGGGAAGAAAGGTCCTATAATTCACCCCTCCACTTT. Amino acids: CASSSRQGEERSYNSPLHF.

The rearrangement joins TRBV6-1 to TRBJ2-7; the D is unclear. Germline V gene sequence: CDR1 MNHNS, CDR2 SASEGT. V dropped 0 bases and J dropped 9 bases, with 9 bases sitting between them. This CDR3 contains 12 residues. The CDR3 bases are TGTGCCAGCAGTGAAGCGAAGGAGAGGCAGTACTTC. It codes for CASSEAKERQYF.

The chain recombines TRBV25-1 with TRBJ2-2; perhaps TRBD1 as D (6 bases). Trimming removed 3 bases from V and 2 bases from J, with 13 bases in between. There are 16 residues in the CDR3. Looked up from germline, CDR1 is MGHDK and CDR2 is SYGVNS. The DNA for the CDR3 is TGTGCCAGCAGTGAGGTGGGACACAGTAACACCGGGGAGCTGTTTTTT. Protein: CASSEVGHSNTGELFF.

This sequence joins TRBV11-2 and TRBJ2-1, with D hard to call. This CDR3 has 11 amino acids. Trimming took off 1 base at V and 13 bases at J, with 8 bases between the two ends. CDR1 and CDR2 from the germline V gene are SGHAT and FQNNGV. The CDR3 DNA reads TGTGCCAGCAGCTTAGTTTTTCTCCAGTTCTTC. Translation gives CASSLVFLQFF.